This T cell receptor (beta chain) was profiled in a study of blood T cell repertoires in COVID-19. Clones were read by immunoSEQ multiplex PCR, and TCRdb kept only the in-frame ones, dropping some. The repertoire includes 430,000 or so clones, about 88% of them detected once, and roughly 1.4% sits in the top ten. The material sequenced was PBMCs or T cells enriched from blood (not recorded which). This receptor was identified in a woman younger than 35 who had been exposed to COVID-19.

The CDR3 is CASSADRAGGYTF. In DNA, the CDR3 is TGTGCCAGCAGCGCGGACAGGGCCGGGGGCTACACCTTC. The chain employs TRBV6-6 and TRBJ1-2, with TRBD1 matching 8 bases. The CDR3 covers 13 residues. Losses at the gene ends were 6 bases for V and 8 bases for J; bases not matched to a gene: 8. Germline V gives CDR1 MNHNY, CDR2 SVGAGI (reference sequence).